The clone carrying this TCR beta chain appeared a few times. Its antigen is unidentified. These data belong to a study of post-analysis software for immune sequencing data. Whole-study findings and limits: Patients used several TRBV segments, including TRBV5-6, TRBV5-1 and TRBV20-1, more often than controls. A significant reduction in normalized Chao1 diversity was observed in multiple sclerosis patients versus controls.

The TCR beta cDNA libraries carried unique molecular identifiers. Starting from roughly 1 to 10 million T cells, the study yielded about 500,000 cDNA molecules. TCRdb reanalysed the PCR reads using MiXCR and keeps one entry per CDR3 protein. This table holds roughly 580,000 distinct CDR3 sequences, around 47% found once. The CDR3 sequence is 13 residues long. The V gene's germline CDR1 is SQVTM and CDR2 ANQGSEA. V was pared by 4 bases and J by 4 bases, with 5 bases of the junction left unmatched. The J gene is TRBJ1-2, the V gene TRBV29-1, with 8 nucleotides matching TRBD1. The sample was blood. This receptor was taken from a girl aged 5-17 years with multiple sclerosis. The CDR3, as DNA: TGCAGCGTTGGGCGAGGGACAGGCTATGGCTACACCTTC. Its protein is CSVGRGTGYGYTF.